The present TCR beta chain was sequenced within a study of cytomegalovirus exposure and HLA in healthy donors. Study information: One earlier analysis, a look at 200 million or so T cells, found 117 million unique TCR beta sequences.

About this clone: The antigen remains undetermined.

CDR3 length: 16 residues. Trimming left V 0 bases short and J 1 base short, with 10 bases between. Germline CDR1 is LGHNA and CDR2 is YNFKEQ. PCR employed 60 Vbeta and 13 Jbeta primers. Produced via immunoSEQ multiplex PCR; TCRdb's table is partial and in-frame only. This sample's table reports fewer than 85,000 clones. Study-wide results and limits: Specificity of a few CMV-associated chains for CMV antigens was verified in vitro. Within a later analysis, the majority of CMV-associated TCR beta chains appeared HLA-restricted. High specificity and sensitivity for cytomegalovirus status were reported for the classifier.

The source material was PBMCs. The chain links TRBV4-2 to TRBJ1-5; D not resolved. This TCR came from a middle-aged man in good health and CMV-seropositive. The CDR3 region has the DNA TGTGCCAGCAGCCAAGATCTAACGGTGAGCAATCAGCCCCAGCATTTT. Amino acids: CASSQDLTVSNQPQHF.